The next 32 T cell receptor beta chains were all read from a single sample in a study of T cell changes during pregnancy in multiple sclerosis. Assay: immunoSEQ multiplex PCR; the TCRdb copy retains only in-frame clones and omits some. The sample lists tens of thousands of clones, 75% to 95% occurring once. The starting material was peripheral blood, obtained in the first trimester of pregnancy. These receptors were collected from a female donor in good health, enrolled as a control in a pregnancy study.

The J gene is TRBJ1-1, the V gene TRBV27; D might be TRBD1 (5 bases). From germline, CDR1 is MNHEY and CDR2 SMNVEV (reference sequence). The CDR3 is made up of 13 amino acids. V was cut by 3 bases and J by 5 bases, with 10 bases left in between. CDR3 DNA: TGTGCCAGCAGTTTCGGAGCAGGGACTGAAGCTTTCTTT. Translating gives CASSFGAGTEAFF.

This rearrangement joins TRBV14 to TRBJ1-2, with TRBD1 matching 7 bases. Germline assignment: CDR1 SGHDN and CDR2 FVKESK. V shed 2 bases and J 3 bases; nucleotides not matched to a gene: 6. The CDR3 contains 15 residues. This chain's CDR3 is CASSQRDRVHYGYTF. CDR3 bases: TGTGCCAGCAGCCAAAGGGACAGAGTGCACTATGGCTACACCTTC. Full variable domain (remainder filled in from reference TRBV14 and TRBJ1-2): EAGVTQFPSHSVIEKGQTVTLRCDPISGHDNLYWYRRVMGKEIKFLLHFVKESKQDESGMPNNRFLAERTGGTYSTLKVQPAELEDSGVYFCASSQRDRVHYGYTFGSGTRLTVV.

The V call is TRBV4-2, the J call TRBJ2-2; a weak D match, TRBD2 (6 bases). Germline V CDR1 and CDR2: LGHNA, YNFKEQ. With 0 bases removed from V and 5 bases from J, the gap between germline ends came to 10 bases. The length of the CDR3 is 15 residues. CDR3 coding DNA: TGTGCCAGCAGCCAAGAACGGGGGTATACCGGGGAGCTGTTTTTT. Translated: CASSQERGYTGELFF.

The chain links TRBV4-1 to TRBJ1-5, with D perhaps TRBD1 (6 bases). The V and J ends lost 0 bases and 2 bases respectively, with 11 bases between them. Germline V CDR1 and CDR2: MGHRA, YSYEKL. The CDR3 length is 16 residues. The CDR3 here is CASSQEGGEGNQPQHF. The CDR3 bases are TGCGCCAGCAGCCAAGAAGGGGGGGAGGGCAATCAGCCCCAGCATTTT.

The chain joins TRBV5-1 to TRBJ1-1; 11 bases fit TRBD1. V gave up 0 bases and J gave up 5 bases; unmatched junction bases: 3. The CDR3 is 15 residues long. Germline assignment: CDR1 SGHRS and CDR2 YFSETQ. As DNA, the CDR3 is TGCGCCAGCAGCTTGGGGGACAGGGGGTGGACTGAAGCTTTCTTT. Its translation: CASSLGDRGWTEAFF.

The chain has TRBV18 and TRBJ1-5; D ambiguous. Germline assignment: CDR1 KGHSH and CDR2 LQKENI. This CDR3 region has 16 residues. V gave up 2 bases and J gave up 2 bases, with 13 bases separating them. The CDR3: CASSPGSSLGNQPQHF. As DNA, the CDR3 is TGTGCCAGCTCACCAGGAAGCTCTCTAGGCAATCAGCCCCAGCATTTT. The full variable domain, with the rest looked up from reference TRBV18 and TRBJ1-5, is NAGVMQNPRHLVRRRGQEARLRCSPMKGHSHVYWYRQLPEEGLKFMVYLQKENIIDESGMPKERFSAEFPKEGPSILRIQQVVRGDSAAYFCASSPGSSLGNQPQHFGDGTRLSIL.

Here the CDR3 reads CASSESRGGGNEQFF. In DNA, the CDR3 is TGCGCCAGCAGTGAGTCCCGCGGGGGCGGCAATGAGCAGTTCTTC. This rearrangement joins TRBV10-2 to TRBJ2-1; D may be TRBD2 (7 bases). The CDR3 totals 15 residues. V lost 0 bases, J lost 6 bases, and 12 bases lay in between. CDR1 WSHSY and CDR2 SAAADI come from the germline V gene.

The CDR3 DNA sequence: TGTGCCAGCAGCCCCATAGCGGGATCGACAGATACGCAGTATTTT. Residues: CASSPIAGSTDTQYF. This chain uses TRBV6-5 with TRBJ2-3, with 8 bases fitting TRBD2. This CDR3 is 15 amino acids long. The germline V gene encodes CDR1 MNHEY and CDR2 SVGAGI. J gave up 3 bases and V 6 bases, and 8 bases lay outside the gene matches.

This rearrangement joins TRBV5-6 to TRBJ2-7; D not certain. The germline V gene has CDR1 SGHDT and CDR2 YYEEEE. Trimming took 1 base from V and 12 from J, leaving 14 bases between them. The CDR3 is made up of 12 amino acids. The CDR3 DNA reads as TGTGCCAGCAGCTTGTTTGGTAGTTGGGCGTACTTC. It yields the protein CASSLFGSWAYF.

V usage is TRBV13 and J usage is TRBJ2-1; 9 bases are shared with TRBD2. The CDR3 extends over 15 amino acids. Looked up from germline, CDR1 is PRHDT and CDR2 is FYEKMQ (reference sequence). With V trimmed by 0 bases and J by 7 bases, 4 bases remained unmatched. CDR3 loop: CASSLGRGGGNEQFF. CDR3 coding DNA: TGTGCCAGCAGCTTAGGGCGGGGGGGAGGGAATGAGCAGTTCTTC.

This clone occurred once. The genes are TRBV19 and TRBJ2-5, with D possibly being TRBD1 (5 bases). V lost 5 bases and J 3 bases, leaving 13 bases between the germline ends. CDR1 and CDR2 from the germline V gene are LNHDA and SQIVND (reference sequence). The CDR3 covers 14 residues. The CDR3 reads CASSFTGSEETQYF. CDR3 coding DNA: TGTGCCAGTAGTTTTACAGGCAGCGAAGAGACCCAGTACTTC.

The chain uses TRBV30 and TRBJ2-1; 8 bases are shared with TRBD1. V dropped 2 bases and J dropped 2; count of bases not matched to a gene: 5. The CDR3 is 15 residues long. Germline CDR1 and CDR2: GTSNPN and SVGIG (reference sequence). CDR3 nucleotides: TGTGCCTGGAGTCGCCAGGGGGCCGCCTACAATGAGCAGTTCTTC. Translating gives CAWSRQGAAYNEQFF.

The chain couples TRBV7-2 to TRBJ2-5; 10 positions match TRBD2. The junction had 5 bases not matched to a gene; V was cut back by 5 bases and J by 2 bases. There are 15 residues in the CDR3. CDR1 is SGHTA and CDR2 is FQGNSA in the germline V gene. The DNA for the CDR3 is TGTGCCAGCAGCCGGAGCGGGGGGGTTCAAGAGACCCAGTACTTC. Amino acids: CASSRSGGVQETQYF.

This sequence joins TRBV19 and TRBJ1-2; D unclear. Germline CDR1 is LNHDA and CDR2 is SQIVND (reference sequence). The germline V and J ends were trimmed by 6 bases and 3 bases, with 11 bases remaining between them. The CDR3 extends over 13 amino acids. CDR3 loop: CASSARTYYGYTF. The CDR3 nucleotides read TGTGCCAGTAGCGCCCGGACTTACTATGGCTACACCTTC.

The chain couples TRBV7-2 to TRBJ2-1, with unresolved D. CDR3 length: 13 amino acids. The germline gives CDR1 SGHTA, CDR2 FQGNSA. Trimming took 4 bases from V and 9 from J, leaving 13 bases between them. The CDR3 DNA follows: TGTGCCAGCAGCTCACTTAAGAAGAGTGAGCAGTTCTTC. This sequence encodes CASSSLKKSEQFF.

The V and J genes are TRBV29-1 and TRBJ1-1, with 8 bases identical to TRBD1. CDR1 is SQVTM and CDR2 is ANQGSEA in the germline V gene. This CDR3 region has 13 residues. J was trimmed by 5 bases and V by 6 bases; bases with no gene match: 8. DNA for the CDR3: TGCAGCGTCTACGGACAGGGTCGGACTGAAGCTTTCTTT. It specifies CSVYGQGRTEAFF.

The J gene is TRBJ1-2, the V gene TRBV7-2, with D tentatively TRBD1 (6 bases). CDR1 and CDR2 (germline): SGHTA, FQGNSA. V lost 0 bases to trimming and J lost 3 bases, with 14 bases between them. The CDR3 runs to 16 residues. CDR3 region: CASSLAGGGPYYGYTF. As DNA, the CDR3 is TGTGCCAGCAGCTTAGCGGGGGGGGGCCCTTACTATGGCTACACCTTC.

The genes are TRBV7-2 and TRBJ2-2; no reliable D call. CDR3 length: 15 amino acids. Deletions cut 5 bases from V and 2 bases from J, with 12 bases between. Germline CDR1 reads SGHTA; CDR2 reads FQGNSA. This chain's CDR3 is CASSPPAANTGELFF. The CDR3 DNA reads TGTGCCAGCAGCCCTCCGGCGGCCAACACCGGGGAGCTGTTTTTT.

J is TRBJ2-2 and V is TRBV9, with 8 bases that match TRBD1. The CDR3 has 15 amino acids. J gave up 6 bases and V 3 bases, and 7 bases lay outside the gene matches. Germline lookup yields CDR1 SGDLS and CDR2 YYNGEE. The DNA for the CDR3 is TGTGCCAGCAGCGGCGGACAGGGTCGGGCCGGGGAGCTGTTTTTT. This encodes CASSGGQGRAGELFF.

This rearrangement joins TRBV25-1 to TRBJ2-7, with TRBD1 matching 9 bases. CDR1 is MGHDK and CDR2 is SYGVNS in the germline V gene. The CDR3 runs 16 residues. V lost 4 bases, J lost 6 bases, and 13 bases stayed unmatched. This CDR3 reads CASSAPLGQGMGEQYF. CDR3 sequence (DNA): TGTGCCAGCAGTGCCCCACTCGGACAGGGGATGGGCGAGCAGTACTTC.

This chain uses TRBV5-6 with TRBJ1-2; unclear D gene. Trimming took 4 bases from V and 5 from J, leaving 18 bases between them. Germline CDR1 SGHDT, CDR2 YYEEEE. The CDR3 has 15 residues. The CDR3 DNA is TGTGCCAGCAGCCCCGGGAGGTGGCTAGCTTATGGCTACACCTTC. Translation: CASSPGRWLAYGYTF. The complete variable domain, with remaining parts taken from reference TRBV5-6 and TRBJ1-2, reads DAGVTQSPTHLIKTRGQQVTLRCSPKSGHDTVSWYQQALGQGPQFIFQYYEEEERQRGNFPDRFSGHQFPNYSSELNVNALLLGDSALYLCASSPGRWLAYGYTFGSGTRLTVV.

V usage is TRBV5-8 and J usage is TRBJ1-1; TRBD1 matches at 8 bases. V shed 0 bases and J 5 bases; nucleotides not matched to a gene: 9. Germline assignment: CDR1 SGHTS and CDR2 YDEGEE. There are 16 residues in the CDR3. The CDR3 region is CASSLGRGTGRTEAFF. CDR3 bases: TGTGCCAGCAGCTTGGGAAGAGGGACAGGCCGTACTGAAGCTTTCTTT.

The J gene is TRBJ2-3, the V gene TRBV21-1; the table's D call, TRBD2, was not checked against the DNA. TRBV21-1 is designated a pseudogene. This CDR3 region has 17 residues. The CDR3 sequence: CASSIRTLAGGVDTQYF. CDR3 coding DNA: TGTGCCAGCAGCATCCGAACCCTAGCGGGGGGAGTAGATACGCAGTATTTT.

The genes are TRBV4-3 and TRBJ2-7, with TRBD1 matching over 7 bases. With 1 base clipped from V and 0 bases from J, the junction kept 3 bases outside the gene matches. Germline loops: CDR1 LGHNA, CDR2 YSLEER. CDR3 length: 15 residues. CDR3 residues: CASSQGRDSSYEQYF. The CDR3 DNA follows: TGCGCCAGCAGCCAAGGTCGGGACAGCTCCTACGAGCAGTACTTC.

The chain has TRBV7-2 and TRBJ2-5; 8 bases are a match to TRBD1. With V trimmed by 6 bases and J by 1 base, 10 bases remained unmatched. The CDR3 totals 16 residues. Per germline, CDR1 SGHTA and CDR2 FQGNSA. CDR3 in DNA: TGTGCCAGCAGTCCGAGGACAGGGCCCAGCCAAGAGACCCAGTACTTC. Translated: CASSPRTGPSQETQYF.

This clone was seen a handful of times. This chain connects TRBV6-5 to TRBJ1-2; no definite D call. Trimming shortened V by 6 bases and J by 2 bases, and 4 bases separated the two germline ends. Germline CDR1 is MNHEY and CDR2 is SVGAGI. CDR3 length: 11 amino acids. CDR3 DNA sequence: TGTGCCAGCAGGACAAACTATGGCTACACCTTC. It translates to CASRTNYGYTF.

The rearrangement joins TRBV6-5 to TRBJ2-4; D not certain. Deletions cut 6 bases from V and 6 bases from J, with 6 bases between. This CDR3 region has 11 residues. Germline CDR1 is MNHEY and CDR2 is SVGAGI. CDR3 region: CASRLGNIQYF. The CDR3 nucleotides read TGTGCCAGCAGGCTAGGAAACATTCAGTACTTC.

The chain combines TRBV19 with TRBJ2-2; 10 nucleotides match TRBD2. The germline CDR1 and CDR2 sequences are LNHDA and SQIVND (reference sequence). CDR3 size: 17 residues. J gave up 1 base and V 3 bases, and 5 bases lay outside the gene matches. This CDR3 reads CASSIRASGGNTGELFF. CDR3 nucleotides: TGTGCCAGTAGTATTAGGGCTAGCGGGGGGAACACCGGGGAGCTGTTTTTT.

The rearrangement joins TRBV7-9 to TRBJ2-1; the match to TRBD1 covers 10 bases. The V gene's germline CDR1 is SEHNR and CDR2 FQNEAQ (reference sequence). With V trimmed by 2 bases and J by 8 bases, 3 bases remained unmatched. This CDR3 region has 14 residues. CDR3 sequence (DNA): TGTGCCAGCAGCTTATGGGGGACAGGGGATGAGCAGTTCTTC. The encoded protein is CASSLWGTGDEQFF.

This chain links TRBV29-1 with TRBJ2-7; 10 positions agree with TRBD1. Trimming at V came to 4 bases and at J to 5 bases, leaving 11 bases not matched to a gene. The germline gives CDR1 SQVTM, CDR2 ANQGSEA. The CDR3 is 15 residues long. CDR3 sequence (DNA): TGCAGCGTTGGGGAGGACAGGGGGTATGTCGACGAGCAGTACTTC. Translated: CSVGEDRGYVDEQYF.

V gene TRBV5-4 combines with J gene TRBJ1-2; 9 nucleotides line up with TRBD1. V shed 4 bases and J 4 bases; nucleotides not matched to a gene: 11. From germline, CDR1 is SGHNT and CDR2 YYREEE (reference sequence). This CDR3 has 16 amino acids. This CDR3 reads CASSVGQQGAGYGYTF. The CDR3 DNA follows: TGTGCCAGCAGCGTAGGCCAACAGGGGGCGGGCTATGGCTACACCTTC.

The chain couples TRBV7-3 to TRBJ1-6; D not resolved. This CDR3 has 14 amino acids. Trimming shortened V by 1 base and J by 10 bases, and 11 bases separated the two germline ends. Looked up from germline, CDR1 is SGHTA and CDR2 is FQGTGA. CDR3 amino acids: CASSLMPVGSPLHF. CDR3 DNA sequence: TGTGCCAGCAGCTTAATGCCAGTTGGCTCACCCCTCCACTTT.